Sequencing of this TCR beta chain was carried out in a study of somatic mutations in cytotoxic T cells in rheumatoid arthritis. The overall study: A roughly 33 ml EDTA sample of patient blood was drawn right after diagnosis, before any treatment.

This CDR3 comprises 21 residues. The germline V gene encodes CDR1 ENHRY and CDR2 SYGVKD. The V end lost 0 bases, the J end lost 0 bases, and 27 bases lay between the germline ends. As for this clone: The antigen is undetermined.

The protocol was immunoSEQ multiplex PCR, while the TCRdb copy is restricted to in-frame clones and leaves out a portion. The repertoire holds roughly 20,000 clones, with about three quarters as singletons. Study observations and caveats: Nobody had found out which antigens the expanded CD8+ clones targeted. Healthy controls did not share the age-linked increase in CD8+ clonality seen in rheumatoid arthritis patients. Reported slight underrepresentation of TRBV07 in rheumatoid arthritis patients was not subjected to multiple-comparison adjustment.

The TCR sequence derives from an adult with rheumatoid arthritis. Sequencing input: CD8+ T cells sorted from blood. The chain recombines TRBV10-3 with TRBJ2-7; D may be TRBD1 (7 bases). As DNA, the CDR3 is TGTGCCATCAGTGAGTCGTTTACCCACGACAGGGAGGTCGCAAGCTCCTACGAGCAGTACTTC. This sequence encodes CAISESFTHDREVASSYEQYF.